This TCR beta chain comes out of a study of cytomegalovirus exposure and HLA in healthy donors. Overall study findings and caveats: According to a later analysis, donors in an Asian-associated ancestry cluster reportedly had fewer N-insertions than the roughly 630-donor mean. A later examination showed that TCR association rates differed by HLA locus, with DRB1 most and HLA-C fewest.

PCR involved 60 Vbeta and 13 Jbeta primers. Here immunoSEQ multiplex PCR was the method, and the copy in TCRdb shows in-frame clones only, minus some. The table lists some 130,000 clones, roughly 80% of them singletons. This CDR3 has 15 amino acids. Per the germline V gene, CDR1 is MNHEY and CDR2 is SVGAGI. Trimming removed 0 bases from V and 0 bases from J; junction bases left unmatched: 2. Comment on this clone: Its antigen is as yet unknown.

This chain joins TRBV6-5 and TRBJ2-7; 7 positions agree with TRBD2. What was sequenced was PBMCs. The TCR was taken from a man aged 35 to 55 in good health and CMV-seronegative. CDR3 bases: TGTGCCAGCAGTTACTCCCTAGCGGACTCCTACGAGCAGTACTTC. It is translated as CASSYSLADSYEQYF.